The clone carrying this T cell receptor (beta chain) was detected only once. This entry belongs to a study of shared clonotypes between healthy human individuals. The CDR3 spans 11 residues. Germline lookup yields CDR1 MNHEY and CDR2 SVGAGI. Trimming shortened V by 6 bases and J by 4 bases, and 6 bases separated the two germline ends. Some clones are missing from TCRdb's copy, which holds only in-frame ones; the method was immunoSEQ multiplex PCR. The sample shows about 2.4 million clones, 93% of them seen only once. The chain has TRBV6-5 and TRBJ2-5; D call uncertain. Sequences were obtained from naive CD4+ T cells from PBMCs. As to subset: CD45RA+ positively selected. The clonotype comes from a man aged 18 to 29 in good health. Some clones in this sample may be carry-over from other donors' samples. CDR3 protein: CASREIETQYF. The DNA of the CDR3 is TGTGCCAGCAGGGAGATAGAGACCCAGTACTTC.